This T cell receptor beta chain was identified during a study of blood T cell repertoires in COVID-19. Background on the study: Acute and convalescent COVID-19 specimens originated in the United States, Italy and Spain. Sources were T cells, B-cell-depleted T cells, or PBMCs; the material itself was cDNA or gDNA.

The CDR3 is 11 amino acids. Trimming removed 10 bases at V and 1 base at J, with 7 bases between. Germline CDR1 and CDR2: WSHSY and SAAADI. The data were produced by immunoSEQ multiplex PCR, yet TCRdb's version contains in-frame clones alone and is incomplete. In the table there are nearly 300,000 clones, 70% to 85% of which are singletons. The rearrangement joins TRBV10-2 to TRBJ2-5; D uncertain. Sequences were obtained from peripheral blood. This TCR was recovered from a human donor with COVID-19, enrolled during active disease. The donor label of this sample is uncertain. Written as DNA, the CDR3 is TGCGCCACCTCCCCCCAAGAGACCCAGTACTTC. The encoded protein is CATSPQETQYF.